This is a list of T cell receptor beta chains from one sample in a study of stem cell transplantation in POMP-related autoinflammatory disease. The assay was immunoSEQ multiplex PCR, and TCRdb's table has in-frame clones only and misses some. The sample lists about 6,900 clones; around four fifths were seen once. Sequenced input: a CXCR5-defined cell subset from PBMCs. All receptors come from a human donor in good health. CDR3s leave out the opening cysteine and the closing phenylalanine or tryptophan.

V gene	CDR3 protein
TRBV6-5	ASRNSNQPQH
TRBV4-2	ASSNMGGVPYEQY
TRBV6-5	ASRPGQGSNQPQH
TRBV19	ASSGPGDRGRNTQY
TRBV5-4	ASSWTHRGQETQY
TRBV9	ASSVNPGSEETQY
TRBV5-8	ASSYDRRGNQPQH
TRBV28	ASRATGNRSPLH
TRBV5-4	ASSPTGAGNTIY
TRBV28	ASRFQGAYNEQF
TRBV6-1	ASRPNYSNQPQH
TRBV11-2	ASSLDGREF
TRBV28	AIARETQY
TRBV5-1	ASSLVSGGQSPQH
TRBV27	ASRPMGDTYEQY
TRBV11-3	ASSLVAGSLNEQF
TRBV7-9	ASSFPLAGPYEQY
TRBV5-1	ASSPIRASGARHNEQF
TRBV27	ASRAGTGGSYSNQPQH
TRBV2	ASSEGGLAGINEQF
TRBV7-9	ASSLAGGGEQY
TRBV2	ASTRGTYYEQY
TRBV2	ASSGVGGQEEAF
TRBV7-2	ASSRIQGAEAF
TRBV4-2	ASSQAHRGNGNTIY
TRBV18	ASSPVIANTDTQY
TRBV4-1	ASSQPLGLAGEYSYNEQF
TRBV6-4	ASSDSRDRELETQY
TRBV4-1	ASSQTSGLGTGELF
TRBV18	ASSRQEGNTEAF